The 27 T cell receptor beta chains given below trace back to one sample, sequenced in a study of blood T cells in healthy people across ages. PCR was performed a second time for roughly 7 to 12 cycles using a sample-barcoded 5' primer and a J-beta primer mix. TCRdb analysed the 5' RACE reads with MiXCR anew, one entry per CDR3 protein. Of over 500,000 distinct CDR3 sequences in the sample, about 26% were seen once. The same sample was also studied in work on T cells of mothers and their children.

Source material: blood. The origin of the receptors is a boy aged 2 to 9 in good health.

The V and J genes are TRBV6-2 or TRBV6-3 and TRBJ2-3, with D possibly being TRBD1 or TRBD2 (5 bases each). CDR3 length equals 18 residues. Per the germline V gene, CDR1 is MNHEY and CDR2 is SVGEGT. Trimming stripped 0 bases from V and 3 bases from J, with 19 bases between. The CDR3 reads CASSYSRGKRSKTDTQYF. DNA of the CDR3: TGTGCCAGCAGTTACTCGAGGGGAAAGAGGAGCAAGACAGATACGCAGTATTTT.

This clonotype was seen only once. The J gene is TRBJ1-5, the V gene TRBV12-3 or TRBV12-4, with a tentative D call TRBD1 (5 bases). The CDR3 extends over 16 amino acids. Trimming took 4 bases from V and 6 from J, leaving 19 bases between them. CDR3 nucleotides: TGTGCCAGCAGTTCCTTAGGGCGGGGGAGGTCTCAGCCCCAGCATTTT. Amino acid sequence: CASSSLGRGRSQPQHF.

This clonotype has just a few counts. The V gene is TRBV11-2, the J gene TRBJ2-5, with TRBD1 as a possible D gene (6 bases). Germline V gene sequence: CDR1 SGHAT, CDR2 FQNNGV. The V end lost 5 bases, the J end lost 1 base, and 17 bases lay between the germline ends. The CDR3 totals 16 residues. The CDR3 bases are TGTGCCAGCAGCCGACACCACGGACAGCTCCAAGAGACCCAGTACTTC. Amino acids: CASSRHHGQLQETQYF.

The chain has TRBV7-2 and TRBJ2-4, with a tentative D call TRBD1 (6 bases). This CDR3 is 16 amino acids long. Per the germline V gene, CDR1 is SGHTA and CDR2 is FQGNSA. V lost 1 base and J lost 9, with 19 bases in between. The CDR3 DNA reads TGTGCCAGCAGCTTAGACATTGTAGGGGGAATGGGCATTCAGTACTTC. Its translation: CASSLDIVGGMGIQYF.

This chain links TRBV18 with TRBJ2-6, with D possibly matching TRBD2 (7 bases). In germline, CDR1 is KGHSH, CDR2 LQKENI. The CDR3 consists of 18 residues. Trimming pared 3 bases from V and 1 base from J, leaving 16 bases between. The DNA for the CDR3 is TGTGCCAGCTCACCGCTGGCAGGGGAGGGGTCTGGGGCCAACGTCCTGACTTTC. Translation gives CASSPLAGEGSGANVLTF.

In this sample, this clonotype turned up a few times. The V call is TRBV29-1, the J call TRBJ1-5; no definite D call. The V and J ends lost 4 bases and 2 bases respectively, with 6 bases between them. Germline CDR1 and CDR2: SQVTM and ANQGSEA. The CDR3 spans 12 residues. The CDR3 nucleotides read TGCAGCGTTGTGTGGGGCAATCAGCCCCAGCATTTT. Protein sequence: CSVVWGNQPQHF.

V is TRBV6-1 and J is TRBJ2-5, with a weak D call TRBD1 (5 bases). The V end lost 4 bases, the J end lost 3 bases, and 12 bases lay between the germline ends. This CDR3 contains 14 residues. CDR1 is MNHNS and CDR2 is SASEGT in the germline V gene. CDR3 sequence: CASSGRQLEETQYF. CDR3 DNA sequence: TGTGCCAGCAGTGGGAGACAGCTAGAAGAGACCCAGTACTTC.

The V and J genes are TRBV28 and TRBJ2-7, with TRBD1 matching over 7 bases. CDR1 is MDHEN and CDR2 is SYDVKM in the germline V gene. This CDR3 has 17 residues. Unmatched junction bases numbered 14, after V lost 6 bases and J lost 0 bases. The CDR3 nucleotides are TGTGCCAGCAGCGGACAGGTACGGAGGATTAACTCCTACGAGCAGTACTTC. Translating gives CASSGQVRRINSYEQYF.

This clonotype has only a few counts. The chain recombines TRBV19 with TRBJ2-5; TRBD1 is a possible D gene (5 bases). The V end was cut by 2 bases, the J end by 5 bases, with 9 bases between. The CDR3 spans 13 residues. CDR1 is LNHDA, CDR2 SQIVND, per germline (reference sequence). Here the CDR3 reads CASSIQGRETQYF. CDR3 in DNA: TGTGCCAGTAGTATACAGGGTCGGGAGACCCAGTACTTC.

The sample holds a few counts of this clonotype. This rearrangement joins TRBV5-1 to TRBJ2-5; 11 positions match TRBD2. CDR1 and CDR2 from the germline V gene are SGHRS and YFSETQ. Trimming at V came to 4 bases and at J to 5 bases, leaving 13 bases not matched to a gene. This CDR3 contains 17 residues. CDR3 sequence reads: CASSPGTSGPGWETQYF. The CDR3 DNA sequence: TGCGCCAGCAGCCCCGGGACTAGCGGTCCTGGATGGGAGACCCAGTACTTC.

This clonotype was observed a few times. The chain recombines TRBV6-5 with TRBJ2-5; 9 nucleotides agree with TRBD2. Near its end, the DNA agrees better with TRBJ2-1, so the J call may be wrong. From germline, CDR1 is MNHEY and CDR2 SVGAGI. The CDR3 length is 16 residues. The CDR3 loop reads CASSLRGRALYNEQFF. CDR3 nucleotide sequence: TGTGCCAGCAGTTTGCGCGGGAGGGCGCTGTACAATGAGCAGTTCTTC.

The chain links TRBV19 to TRBJ2-5; the match to TRBD1 covers 7 bases. The closer fit of TRBJ2-7 to the DNA end suggests the J call may be wrong. This CDR3 comprises 14 residues. CDR1 is LNHDA, CDR2 SQIVND, per germline (reference sequence). CDR3 bases: TGTGCCAGTAGTACCCTGACAGGGTACTACGAGCAGTACTTC. Its protein product is CASSTLTGYYEQYF.

This clonotype has a handful of counts. The DNA for the CDR3 is TGTGCCAGCAGCCAACTTTCCAGACCTAAAGAGACCCAGTACTTC. This sequence encodes CASSQLSRPKETQYF. This sequence joins TRBV3-1 and TRBJ2-5, with D unresolved. The CDR3 totals 15 residues. The germline V gene has CDR1 LGHDT and CDR2 YNNKEL (reference sequence). V dropped 2 bases and J dropped 3 bases, with 13 bases sitting between them.

The chain has TRBV1 and TRBJ2-7; TRBD1 is taken as the D call from the table, unchecked against the DNA. TRBV1 is noted as a pseudogene. The length of the CDR3 is 14 residues. In DNA form, the CDR3 reads TGCACCAGCACCGCCCCCCGGGAGTACTACGAGCAGTACTTC. Protein: CTSTAPREYYEQYF.

V gene TRBV7-2 combines with J gene TRBJ2-5; D gene uncertain. The J call could be wrong; TRBJ2-1 is a better fit for the DNA end. Per the germline V gene, CDR1 is SGHTA and CDR2 is FQGNSA. This CDR3 comprises 12 residues. CDR3 loop: CASSSSRLEQFF. Written as DNA, the CDR3 is TGTGCCAGCAGTAGTAGCAGACTTGAGCAGTTCTTC.

This clonotype turned up a few times. Compared with germline, one end of the junction differs, possibly owing to a read error. The gene calls are TRBV9 and TRBJ2-5; D might be TRBD1 or TRBD2, each matching 5 bases. CDR1 and CDR2 (germline): SGDLS, YYNGEE. The CDR3 spans 12 residues. Written as DNA, the CDR3 is TGTGCCAGCAGCACCCGGACGGGGACCCAGCACTTC. It specifies CASSTRTGTQHF.

This clonotype has more than one count but fewer than ten. This chain connects TRBV12-3 or TRBV12-4 to TRBJ2-7; D might be TRBD1 (5 bases). Trimming cost V 6 bases and J 13 bases, with 16 bases left between them. The CDR3 runs to 11 residues. Here the CDR3 DNA reads TGTGCCAGCAGCCCCCAGGGTCGGCAATACTTC. This encodes CASSPQGRQYF.

The J gene is TRBJ2-1, the V gene TRBV14, with D hard to call. The CDR3 extends over 17 amino acids. In germline, CDR1 is SGHDN, CDR2 FVKESK. The ends were cut back, 0 bases at V and 12 bases at J, with 24 bases in the middle. The CDR3 coding sequence is TGTGCCAGCAGCCAAGATTTAGTAGCTTTGTTCTCCGATGGGCAGTTCTTC. It specifies CASSQDLVALFSDGQFF.

This clonotype was found a few times. The CDR3 coding sequence is TGCAGTGCCCTGACAGGTTCCTACGAGCAGTACTTC. Translation gives CSALTGSYEQYF. The gene calls are TRBV20-1 and TRBJ2-7; D may be TRBD1 (6 bases). CDR1 is DFQATT and CDR2 is SNEGSKA in the germline V gene (reference sequence). The CDR3 spans 12 residues. V gave up 6 bases and J gave up 1 base, with 10 bases separating them.

Written as DNA, the CDR3 is TGTGCCAGTAGAAGGGCAGGGGTAAACCAGCCCCAGCATTTT. The encoded protein is CASRRAGVNQPQHF. This chain links TRBV19 with TRBJ1-5; perhaps TRBD1 as D (6 bases). Germline loops: CDR1 LNHDA, CDR2 SQIVND (reference sequence). The length of the CDR3 is 14 residues. V lost 6 bases, J lost 7 bases, and 16 bases lay in between.

The CDR3 loop is CAISDKREGDEQFF. CDR3 nucleotide sequence: TGTGCCATCAGTGACAAGCGGGAGGGGGATGAGCAGTTCTTC. The rearrangement joins TRBV10-3 to TRBJ2-1, with TRBD2 identical over 10 bases. Germline trimming cut 3 bases from V and 8 bases from J; bases unmatched to any gene: 4. CDR1 is ENHRY, CDR2 SYGVKD, per germline. The CDR3 sequence is 14 residues long.

The chain combines TRBV12-3 or TRBV12-4 with TRBJ2-5; the D gene is possibly TRBD1 (6 bases). V lost 6 bases, J lost 7 bases, and 15 bases lay in between. The CDR3 sequence is 13 residues long. CDR3 sequence (DNA): TGTGCCAGCAGGGGCGGTAGAGGGGGGACCCAGTACTTC. Translating gives CASRGGRGGTQYF.

The table lists this clonotype with many counts. The chain joins TRBV7-2 to TRBJ2-3, with unresolved D. The germline CDR1 and CDR2 sequences are SGHTA and FQGNSA. CDR3 length: 13 residues. The V end lost 2 bases, the J end lost 4 bases, and 7 bases lay between the germline ends. CDR3 loop: CASSLSGSDTQYF. As DNA, the CDR3 is TGTGCCAGCAGCTTAAGTGGGTCAGATACGCAGTATTTT.

The chain carries TRBV27 and TRBJ2-1; the D is unclear. The CDR3 is 13 residues long. CDR1 and CDR2 from the germline V gene are MNHEY and SMNVEV (reference sequence). The ends were cut back, 5 bases at V and 9 bases at J, with 14 bases in the middle. The CDR3 sequence is CASSPSVLGEQFF. As DNA, the CDR3 is TGTGCCAGCAGTCCCTCCGTACTCGGTGAGCAGTTCTTC.

This clonotype occurred a few times. V is TRBV20-1 and J is TRBJ2-4, with D possibly being TRBD1 (6 bases). The CDR3 covers 13 residues. Germline CDR1 DFQATT, CDR2 SNEGSKA (reference sequence). Trimming took 6 bases from V and 3 from J, leaving 12 bases between them. The CDR3 is CSAARQDKNIQYF. CDR3 nucleotide sequence: TGCAGTGCCGCCCGACAGGACAAAAACATTCAGTACTTC.

A few counts support this clonotype. The rearrangement joins TRBV12-3 or TRBV12-4 to TRBJ1-1; D is perhaps TRBD1 (5 bases). The CDR3 has 15 residues. Trimming shortened V by 4 bases and J by 5 bases, and 17 bases separated the two germline ends. This chain's CDR3 is CASSWGPPGRTEAFF. CDR3 in DNA: TGTGCCAGCAGTTGGGGACCTCCCGGGAGAACTGAAGCTTTCTTT.

In its sample, this clonotype was seen a few times. The genes are TRBV15 and TRBJ2-5; unclear D gene. This CDR3 is built from 13 residues. The V end lost 3 bases, the J end lost 2 bases, and 7 bases lay between the germline ends. Germline V gene sequence: CDR1 LNHNV, CDR2 YYDKDF (reference sequence). The chain's CDR3 is CATSRGYQETQYF. CDR3 DNA sequence: TGTGCCACCAGCAGGGGTTATCAAGAGACCCAGTACTTC.